These T cell receptor beta chains were read from a single sample in a study of cytomegalovirus exposure and HLA in healthy donors. The method was immunoSEQ multiplex PCR; TCRdb's version includes in-frame clones alone and lacks a portion of them. Altogether 200,000 to 300,000 clones are present, approximately 84% being singletons, with the ten largest covering approximately 12%. Sample: PBMCs. Receptors originate from a man aged 18 to 30 in good health and CMV-seropositive. The CDR3 runs from the conserved cysteine through the conserved F or W. Fields, in order: D gene, J gene, clone size, V gene, CDR3 protein, CDR3 DNA. A D gene is named only where the DNA matches it firmly. A row's size may be missing; if present it is once, few, many or a size class.

TRBD2 | TRBJ2-2 | few | TRBV6-5 | CASSLAGRPGELFF | TGTGCCAGCAGTCTAGCGGGTCGGCCCGGGGAGCTGTTTTTT
NA | TRBJ1-1 | NA | TRBV23-1 | CASSQSGGGAFF | TGCGCCAGCAGTCAATCGGGGGGTGGCGCTTTCTTT
TRBD1 | TRBJ1-2 | once | TRBV14 | CASSPRDRRVRGYTF | TGTGCCAGCAGCCCTCGGGACAGGAGGGTACGTGGCTACACCTTC
NA | TRBJ2-7 | NA | TRBV28 | CASSPPPGSYEQYF | TGTGCCAGCAGTCCCCCCCCGGGCTCCTACGAGCAGTACTTC
NA | TRBJ1-3 | NA | TRBV6-5 | CASSYSAGYSGNTIYF | TGTGCCAGCAGTTACTCGGCAGGATACTCTGGAAACACCATATATTTT
TRBD2 | TRBJ2-1 | NA | TRBV7-9 | CASSFEEREWGQFF | TGTGCCAGCAGCTTTGAGGAGCGGGAGTGGGGGCAGTTCTTC
NA | TRBJ1-1 | NA | TRBV5-4 | CASSLGQAPNTEAFF | TGTGCCAGCAGCTTGGGACAGGCCCCGAACACTGAAGCTTTCTTT
NA | TRBJ2-3 | once | TRBV27 | CASSLRTGTDTQYF | TGTGCCAGCAGTTTAAGGACTGGCACAGATACGCAGTATTTT
NA | TRBJ1-2 | NA | TRBV9 | CASSVDSWVGYTF | TGTGCCAGCAGCGTAGATAGCTGGGTTGGCTACACCTTC
NA | TRBJ2-7 | NA | TRBV5-1 | CASSLGSGGAYEQYF | TGCGCCAGCAGCTTGGGATCCGGCGGCGCCTACGAGCAGTACTTC
NA | TRBJ1-1 | NA | TRBV7-2 | CASSLMLVSDTEAFF | TGTGCCAGCAGCTTAATGCTGGTTTCGGACACTGAAGCTTTCTTT
TRBD2 | TRBJ2-3 | NA | TRBV7-3 | CASSPASGRANTQYF | TGTGCCAGCAGCCCCGCTAGCGGGAGGGCCAATACGCAGTATTTT
TRBD2 | TRBJ2-7 | NA | TRBV9 | CASSQRLAGAGEQYF | TGTGCCAGCAGCCAACGACTAGCGGGAGCAGGTGAGCAGTACTTC
NA | TRBJ2-3 | NA | TRBV4-1 | CASSQGGGGSELDTQYF | TGCGCCAGCAGCCAAGGGGGCGGCGGCTCAGAGTTAGATACGCAGTATTTT
NA | TRBJ2-2 | once | TRBV6-5 | CASSSGASATGELFF | TGTGCCAGCAGCTCCGGGGCTAGCGCAACCGGGGAGCTGTTTTTT
NA | TRBJ1-2 | NA | TRBV2 | CASSEAGGYTF | TGTGCCAGCAGTGAAGCGGGTGGCTACACCTTC
TRBD1 | TRBJ1-4 | NA | TRBV28 | CASSSQGASDEKLFF | TGTGCCAGCAGTTCGCAGGGGGCGTCGGATGAAAAACTGTTTTTT
NA | TRBJ2-2 | NA | TRBV6-1 | CASSERGGADGELFF | TGTGCCAGCAGTGAACGCGGGGGCGCCGACGGGGAGCTGTTTTTT
NA | TRBJ2-7 | NA | TRBV9 | CASSVWGSSYEQYF | TGTGCCAGCAGCGTATGGGGTAGCTCCTACGAGCAGTACTTC
TRBD1 | TRBJ2-7 | NA | TRBV29-1 | CSVRDRVEEQYF | TGCAGCGTCCGGGACAGGGTAGAAGAGCAGTACTTC
NA | TRBJ2-5 | once | TRBV6-6 | CASKSFGQQETQYF | TGTGCCAGCAAATCTTTCGGACAGCAAGAGACCCAGTACTTC
NA | TRBJ2-7 | NA | TRBV5-4 | CASSVDGGYEQYF | TGTGCCAGCAGCGTGGACGGAGGCTACGAGCAGTACTTC